Following are 13 T cell receptor beta chains from one sample sequenced in a study of CD8+ T cells in alopecia areata. Treatment denoted: oral pan-JAK inhibitor, 5-10 mg twice daily. Investigators isolated RNA and reverse transcribed it into cDNA to act as the sequencing template. Sequencing used immunoSEQ multiplex PCR; TCRdb keeps in-frame clones, though not all of them. The data hold around 86,000 clones, with 70% to 80% observed a single time. Sequencing was performed on CD8+ T cells sorted from blood, taken around week 44, from a patient treated with tofacitinib. All receptors come from a human donor with alopecia areata.

The chain couples TRBV6-5 to TRBJ2-1; 7 nucleotides agree with TRBD1. Germline CDR1 MNHEY, CDR2 SVGAGI. The CDR3 is 15 amino acids. The trim removed 5 bases at V and 4 bases at J, leaving 8 bases unmatched. The CDR3 region is CASSQTGTEYNEQFF. The CDR3, as DNA: TGTGCCAGCAGTCAAACCGGGACAGAGTACAATGAGCAGTTCTTC.

This chain uses TRBV13 with TRBJ1-2, with D unresolved. With 2 bases removed from V and 2 bases from J, the gap between germline ends came to 9 bases. This CDR3 comprises 14 residues. In germline, CDR1 is PRHDT, CDR2 FYEKMQ (reference sequence). This CDR3 reads CASSLRSENYGYTF. In DNA, the CDR3 is TGTGCCAGCAGCTTACGATCCGAGAACTATGGCTACACCTTC.

By share of the sample, this clone is medium-sized. The chain carries TRBV6-4 and TRBJ2-3, with a possible D match to TRBD2 (6 bases). The CDR3 runs 13 residues. V dropped 5 bases and J dropped 4 bases, with 10 bases sitting between them. Germline V gives CDR1 MRHNA, CDR2 SNTAGT. CDR3 nucleotide sequence: TGTGCCAGCAGTCCGGGGGAGTCAGATACGCAGTATTTT. Amino acid sequence: CASSPGESDTQYF.

This clone showed up just a few times. The rearrangement links TRBV19 to TRBJ2-1; 8 bases map to TRBD1. From germline, CDR1 is LNHDA and CDR2 SQIVND (reference sequence). The V and J ends lost 3 bases and 4 bases, in that order; junction bases with no gene match: 2. The CDR3 contains 14 residues. The DNA for the CDR3 is TGTGCCAGTAGTATGCAGGGGGCATACAATGAGCAGTTCTTC. Protein sequence: CASSMQGAYNEQFF. The variable domain in full, completed from reference TRBV19 and TRBJ2-1, reads DGGITQSPKYLFRKEGQNVTLSCEQNLNHDAMYWYRQDPGQGLRLIYYSQIVNDFQKGDIAEGYSVSREKKESFPLTVTSAQKNPTAFYLCASSMQGAYNEQFFGPGTRLTVL.

The chain recombines TRBV13 with TRBJ2-5; D is ambiguous. The V and J ends lost 5 bases and 5 bases respectively, with 27 bases between them. The V gene's germline CDR1 is PRHDT and CDR2 FYEKMQ (reference sequence). The CDR3 loop spans 18 amino acids. Here the CDR3 reads CASSRTGLNTLRQETQYF. DNA for the CDR3: TGTGCCAGCAGCCGTACCGGGCTAAACACCTTACGGCAGGAGACCCAGTACTTC.

This chain links TRBV5-1 with TRBJ1-4, with TRBD1 identical over 7 bases. This CDR3 spans 16 amino acids. Germline CDR1 SGHRS, CDR2 YFSETQ. The V segment lost 0 bases and the J segment 3 bases; nucleotides outside the gene matches: 5. For the CDR3, the DNA is TGCGCCAGCAGCTTGGTACGACAGGGCGCTAATGAAAAACTGTTTTTT. It is translated as CASSLVRQGANEKLFF.

CDR3 sequence reads: CASTPISPGDTQYF. In DNA, the CDR3 is TGTGCCAGCACCCCTATATCCCCCGGGGATACGCAGTATTTT. The chain employs TRBV9 and TRBJ2-3, with unresolved D. CDR3 length: 14 amino acids. Germline CDR1 is SGDLS and CDR2 is YYNGEE. Trimming pared 6 bases from V and 6 bases from J, leaving 17 bases between.

The chain employs TRBV29-1 and TRBJ2-1; D might be TRBD1 (5 bases). From germline, CDR1 is SQVTM and CDR2 ANQGSEA. The length of the CDR3 is 13 residues. The ends were cut back, 7 bases at V and 8 bases at J, with 18 bases in the middle. CDR3 sequence reads: CSGAVRDVDEQFF. CDR3 in DNA: TGCAGCGGGGCGGTCAGGGATGTCGATGAGCAGTTCTTC.

The chain is built from TRBV13 and TRBJ2-1, with no clear D. V was trimmed by 5 bases and J by 10 bases, leaving 15 bases between them. Germline lookup yields CDR1 PRHDT and CDR2 FYEKMQ (reference sequence). This CDR3 has 13 amino acids. Here the CDR3 DNA reads TGTGCCAGCAGCCAATCCGCCACGTGGGAGCAGTTCTTC. Protein sequence: CASSQSATWEQFF.

The chain is built from TRBV7-3 and TRBJ2-4, with D tentatively TRBD1 (5 bases). V lost 1 base, J lost 1 base, and 11 bases lay in between. This CDR3 comprises 16 residues. Germline V CDR1 and CDR2: SGHTA, FQGTGA. CDR3 in DNA: TGTGCCAGCAGCTTAAATGTCAGGGTTGCCAAAAACATTCAGTACTTC. Amino acid sequence: CASSLNVRVAKNIQYF.

The CDR3 protein is CASSPTLAGGLNEQFF. In DNA form, the CDR3 reads TGCGCCAGCAGCCCCACACTAGCGGGGGGGCTCAATGAGCAGTTCTTC. V gene TRBV4-3 combines with J gene TRBJ2-1; 13 bases are a match to TRBD2. The CDR3 is made up of 16 amino acids. Unmatched junction bases numbered 6, after V lost 4 bases and J lost 6 bases. Germline V lookup: CDR1 LGHNA, CDR2 YSLEER.

The rearrangement links TRBV13 to TRBJ2-3; D not resolved. Germline V gene sequence: CDR1 PRHDT, CDR2 FYEKMQ (reference sequence). The CDR3 runs 15 residues. V shed 1 base and J shed 1 base, with 9 bases lying between them. The CDR3 DNA reads as TGTGCCAGCAGCTTAGTAGGATCCGGCACAGATACGCAGTATTTT. It yields the protein CASSLVGSGTDTQYF.

The rearrangement links TRBV4-3 to TRBJ1-2; D possibly corresponds to TRBD1 (5 bases). Germline V lookup: CDR1 LGHNA, CDR2 YSLEER. Trimming removed 1 base at V and 4 bases at J, with 13 bases between. The CDR3 length is 15 residues. Here the CDR3 reads CASSQVTGGGYGYTF. CDR3 in DNA: TGCGCCAGCAGCCAAGTTACAGGCGGGGGCTATGGCTACACCTTC.